These 2 T cell receptor beta chains share one sample of origin, sequenced in a study of T-cell memory formation after mild COVID-19. TCRdb called the 5' RACE reads again in MiXCR, with one record for every CDR3 protein. The table lists over 120,000 distinct CDR3 sequences, about a fifth of them singletons, with about 2% in the top ten. Material for sequencing was PBMCs or a T cell subset sorted from them (not recorded which). The source is an adult woman who had mild COVID-19 (a few samples of this study predate the infection). Cell type and time point are not known.

Written as DNA, the CDR3 is TGCGCCAGCAGCCTACAGGGGATGTTCGGTGAAAAACTGTTTTTT. This gives the protein CASSLQGMFGEKLFF. The chain employs TRBV4-1 and TRBJ1-4; 7 nucleotides agree with TRBD1. This CDR3 spans 15 amino acids. CDR1 is MGHRA, CDR2 YSYEKL, per germline. Trimming removed 4 bases from V and 7 bases from J; junction bases left unmatched: 9.

Only a few counts were recorded for this clonotype. V usage is TRBV5-1 and J usage is TRBJ1-1; D is unclear. Germline V gives CDR1 SGHRS, CDR2 YFSETQ. Trimming stripped 0 bases from V and 3 bases from J, with 12 bases between. The CDR3 has 15 residues. The CDR3 sequence is CASSLVVGPDTEAFF. CDR3 DNA sequence: TGCGCCAGCAGCTTGGTAGTAGGACCGGACACTGAAGCTTTCTTT.